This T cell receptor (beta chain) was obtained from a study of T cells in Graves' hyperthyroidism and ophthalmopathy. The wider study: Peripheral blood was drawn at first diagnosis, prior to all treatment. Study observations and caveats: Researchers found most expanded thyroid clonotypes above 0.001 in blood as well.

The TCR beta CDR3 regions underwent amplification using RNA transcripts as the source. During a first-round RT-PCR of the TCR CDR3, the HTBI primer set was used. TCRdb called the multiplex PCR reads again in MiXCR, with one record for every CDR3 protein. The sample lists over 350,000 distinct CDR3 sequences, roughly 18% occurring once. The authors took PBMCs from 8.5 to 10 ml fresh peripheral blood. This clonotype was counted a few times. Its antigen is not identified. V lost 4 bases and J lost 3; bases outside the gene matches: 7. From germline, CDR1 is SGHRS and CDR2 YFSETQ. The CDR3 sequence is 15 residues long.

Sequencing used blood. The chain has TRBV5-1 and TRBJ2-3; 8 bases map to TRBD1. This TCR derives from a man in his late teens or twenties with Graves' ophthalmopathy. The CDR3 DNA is TGCGCCAGCAGCCAGACAGGGGTTTTTACAGATACGCAGTATTTT. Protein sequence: CASSQTGVFTDTQYF.